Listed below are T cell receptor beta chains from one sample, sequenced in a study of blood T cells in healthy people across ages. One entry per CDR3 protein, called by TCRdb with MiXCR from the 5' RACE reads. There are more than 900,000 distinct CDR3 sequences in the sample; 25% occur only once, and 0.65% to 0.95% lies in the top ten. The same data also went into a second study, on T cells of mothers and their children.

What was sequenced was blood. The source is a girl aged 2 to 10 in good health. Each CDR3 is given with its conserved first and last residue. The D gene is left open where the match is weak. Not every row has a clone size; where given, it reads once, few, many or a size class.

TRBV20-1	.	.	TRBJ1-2	CSADDRTSYGYTF	TGCAGTGCCGATGACAGGACAAGCTATGGCTACACCTTC
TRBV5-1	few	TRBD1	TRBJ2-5	CASSLPRGQEFQETQYF	TGCGCCAGCAGCTTACCCCGGGGACAGGAGTTCCAAGAGACCCAGTACTTC
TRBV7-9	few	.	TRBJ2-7	CTSSYGDTVYEQYF	TGTACCAGCAGCTACGGGGACACAGTATACGAGCAGTACTTC
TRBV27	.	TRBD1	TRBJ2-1	CASSVGQGVYEQFF	TGTGCCAGCAGTGTGGGACAGGGAGTTTATGAGCAGTTCTTC
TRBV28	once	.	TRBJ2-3	CASSSGTQGLADTQYF	TGTGCCAGCAGTTCCGGAACACAGGGTCTTGCAGATACGCAGTATTTT
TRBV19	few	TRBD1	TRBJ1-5	CASWGQFSNQPQHF	TGTGCCAGCTGGGGACAGTTTAGCAATCAGCCCCAGCATTTT
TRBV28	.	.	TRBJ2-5	CASTFDAGTQYF	TGTGCCAGCACTTTTGACGCAGGGACCCAGTACTTC
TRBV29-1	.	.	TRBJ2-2	CSVLGATGELFF	TGCAGCGTTCTCGGTGCTACCGGGGAGCTGTTTTTT
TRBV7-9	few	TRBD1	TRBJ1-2	CASSPLRQGGQTNYGYTF	TGTGCCAGCAGCCCTCTTCGACAGGGCGGTCAGACTAACTATGGCTACACCTTC
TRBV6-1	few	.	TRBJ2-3	CASSEGASVTQYF	TGTGCCAGCAGTGAAGGGGCTAGCGTTACGCAGTATTTT
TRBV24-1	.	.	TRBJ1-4	CATSDPAPDRRSREKLFF	TGTGCCACCAGTGACCCAGCCCCCGACAGAAGATCCCGTGAAAAACTGTTTTTT
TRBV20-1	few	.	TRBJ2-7	CSARVGGFDEQYF	TGCAGTGCTAGAGTGGGGGGCTTCGACGAGCAGTACTTC
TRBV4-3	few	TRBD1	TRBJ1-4	CASSRSTGTNEKLFF	TGCGCCAGCAGCCGCTCGACAGGGACGAATGAAAAACTGTTTTTT
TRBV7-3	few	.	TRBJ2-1	CASSLGLRGEQFF	TGTGCCAGCAGCTTGGGTCTGAGAGGGGAGCAGTTCTTC
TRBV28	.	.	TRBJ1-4	CASTGRSNEKLFF	TGTGCCAGCACGGGGAGAAGTAATGAAAAACTGTTTTTT
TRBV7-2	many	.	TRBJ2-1	CASSSGGGRYEQFF	TGTGCCAGCAGCTCAGGGGGCGGGAGGTACGAGCAGTTCTTC
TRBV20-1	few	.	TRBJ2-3	CSASPGTSTDTQYF	TGCAGTGCTAGTCCCGGTACTAGCACAGATACGCAGTATTTT
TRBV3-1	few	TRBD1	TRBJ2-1	CASSQALTGGNEQFF	TGTGCCAGCAGCCAAGCCCTGACAGGGGGGAATGAGCAGTTCTTC
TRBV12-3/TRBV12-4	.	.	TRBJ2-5	CASSPELGGDFETQYF	TGTGCCAGCAGTCCGGAACTGGGGGGAGATTTCGAGACCCAGTACTTC
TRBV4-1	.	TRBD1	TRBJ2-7	CASSQGRTGLYEQYF	TGCGCCAGCAGCCAAGGTCGGACAGGGCTCTACGAGCAGTACTTC
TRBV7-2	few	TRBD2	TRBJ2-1	CASSFPGLAGDGGEQFF	TGTGCCAGCAGCTTTCCGGGACTAGCGGGAGACGGTGGTGAGCAGTTCTTC
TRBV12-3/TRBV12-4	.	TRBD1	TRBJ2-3	CASSLAGQALDTQYF	TGTGCCAGCAGTTTAGCCGGACAGGCGTTGGATACGCAGTATTTT
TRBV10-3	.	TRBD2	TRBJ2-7	CAISETGRDEQYF	TGTGCCATCAGTGAGACTGGGAGGGACGAGCAGTACTTC
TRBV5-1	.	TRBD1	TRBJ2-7	CASSFTGDQQYF	TGCGCCAGCAGCTTCACAGGGGATCAGCAGTACTTC
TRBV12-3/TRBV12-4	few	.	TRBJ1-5	CASSLDVGDTVSNQPQHF	TGTGCCAGCAGTTTAGATGTTGGGGACACCGTTAGCAATCAGCCCCAGCATTTT
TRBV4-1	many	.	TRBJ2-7	CASSQGTSYEQYF	TGTGCCAGCAGCCAAGGGACCTCCTACGAGCAGTACTTC
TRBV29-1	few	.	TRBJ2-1	CSVDAGPIGNEQFF	TGCAGCGTTGACGCAGGGCCCATCGGTAATGAGCAGTTCTTC
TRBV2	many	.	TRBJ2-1	CASSPDSSYNEQFF	TGTGCCAGCAGTCCCGACAGCTCCTACAATGAGCAGTTCTTC
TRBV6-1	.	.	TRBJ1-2	CASSESFGYGYTF	TGTGCCAGCAGTGAAAGTTTCGGCTATGGCTACACCTTC
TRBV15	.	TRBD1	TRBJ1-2	CATSREGTGTDGYTF	TGTGCCACCAGCAGAGAAGGGACAGGGACTGATGGCTACACCTTC
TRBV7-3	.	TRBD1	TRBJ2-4	CASSLRASEQGTKNIQYF	TGTGCCAGCAGCTTAAGGGCAAGCGAACAGGGGACAAAAAACATTCAGTACTTC
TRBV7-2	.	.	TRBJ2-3	CASSLYRDPRLTDTQYF	TGTGCCAGCAGCTTATACAGAGACCCCAGACTCACAGATACGCAGTATTTT
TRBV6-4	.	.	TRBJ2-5	CASSGTMYF	TGTGCCAGCAGCGGGACCATGTACTTC